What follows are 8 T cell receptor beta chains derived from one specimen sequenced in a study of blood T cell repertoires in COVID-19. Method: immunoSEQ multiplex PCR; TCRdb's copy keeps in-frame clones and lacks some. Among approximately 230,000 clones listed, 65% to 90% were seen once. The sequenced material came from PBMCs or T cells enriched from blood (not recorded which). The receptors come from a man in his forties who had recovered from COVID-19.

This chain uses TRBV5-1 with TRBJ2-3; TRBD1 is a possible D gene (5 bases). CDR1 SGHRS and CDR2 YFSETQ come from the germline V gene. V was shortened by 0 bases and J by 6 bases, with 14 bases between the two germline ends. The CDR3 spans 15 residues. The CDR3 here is CASSLGQGDGDTQYF. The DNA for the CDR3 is TGCGCCAGCAGCTTGGGGCAGGGCGATGGGGATACGCAGTATTTT.

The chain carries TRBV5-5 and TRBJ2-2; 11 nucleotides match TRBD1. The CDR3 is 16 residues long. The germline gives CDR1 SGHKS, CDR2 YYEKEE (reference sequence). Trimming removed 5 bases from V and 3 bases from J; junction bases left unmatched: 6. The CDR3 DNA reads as TGTGCCAGCAGAGGGACAGGGGGACCTGACACCGGGGAGCTGTTTTTT. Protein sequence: CASRGTGGPDTGELFF.

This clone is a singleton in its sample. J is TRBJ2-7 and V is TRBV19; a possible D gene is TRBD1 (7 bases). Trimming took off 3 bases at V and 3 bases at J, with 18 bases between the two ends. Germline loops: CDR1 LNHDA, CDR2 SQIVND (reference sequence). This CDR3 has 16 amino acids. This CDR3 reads CASSIGRRQGGYEQYF. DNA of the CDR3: TGTGCCAGTAGTATCGGGCGTCGACAGGGAGGCTACGAGCAGTACTTC.

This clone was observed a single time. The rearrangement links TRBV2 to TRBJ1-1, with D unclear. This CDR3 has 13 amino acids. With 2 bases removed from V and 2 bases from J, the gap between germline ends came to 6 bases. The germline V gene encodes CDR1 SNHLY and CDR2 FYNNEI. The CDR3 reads CASSELSNTEAFF. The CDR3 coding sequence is TGTGCCAGCAGTGAACTGAGTAACACTGAAGCTTTCTTT.

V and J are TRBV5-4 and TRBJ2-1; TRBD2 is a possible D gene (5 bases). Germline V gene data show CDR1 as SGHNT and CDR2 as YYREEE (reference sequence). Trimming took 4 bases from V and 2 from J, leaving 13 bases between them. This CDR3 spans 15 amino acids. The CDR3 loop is CASSTLASPYNEQFF. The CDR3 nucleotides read TGTGCCAGCAGCACCCTAGCAAGCCCCTACAATGAGCAGTTCTTC.

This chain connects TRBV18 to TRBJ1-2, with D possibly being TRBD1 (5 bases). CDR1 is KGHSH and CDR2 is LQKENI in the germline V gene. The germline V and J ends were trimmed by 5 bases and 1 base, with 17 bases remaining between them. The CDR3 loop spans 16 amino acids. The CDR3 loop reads CASSGPTVYLNYGYTF. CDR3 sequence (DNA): TGTGCCAGCTCAGGACCGACAGTTTATCTTAACTATGGCTACACCTTC.

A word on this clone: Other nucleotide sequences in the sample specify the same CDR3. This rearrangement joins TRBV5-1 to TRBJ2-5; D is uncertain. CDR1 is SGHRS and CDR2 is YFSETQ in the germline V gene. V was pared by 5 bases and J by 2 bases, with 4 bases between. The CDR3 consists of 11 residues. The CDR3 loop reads CASSLQETQYF. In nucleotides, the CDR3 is TGCGCCAGCAGTTTACAAGAGACCCAGTACTTC.

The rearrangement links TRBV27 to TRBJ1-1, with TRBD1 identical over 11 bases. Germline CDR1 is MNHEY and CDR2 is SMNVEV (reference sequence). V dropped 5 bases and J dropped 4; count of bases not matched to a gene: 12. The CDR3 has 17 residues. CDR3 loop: CASSPGTGGPRGTEAFF. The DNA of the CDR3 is TGTGCCAGCAGTCCCGGGACAGGGGGTCCCCGGGGCACTGAAGCTTTCTTT.